This T cell receptor beta chain was observed in a study of PD-1 blockade in mismatch repair-deficient tumors. Study background: All were previously treated, progressing patients with approximately 12 mismatch repair-deficient cancer types. Findings and limits, study-wide: After pembrolizumab, tumor-resident clones rose rapidly, then generally contracted before radiologic responses.

All patients were mismatch repair deficient, assessed by either PCR or immunohistochemistry. Three pembrolizumab responders had their TCRs sequenced. Only in-frame clones appear in the TCRdb table, and some are missing; sequencing was by immunoSEQ multiplex PCR. The sample carries under 40,000 clones, over 80% recorded once. Worth noting for this clone: The antigen remains undetermined.

Between the trimmed V and J ends, which lost 1 base and 5 bases, there was a span of 11 bases. CDR3 length equals 14 residues. Germline V gene sequence: CDR1 MGHRA, CDR2 YSYEKL. This clonotype originated in an adult with mismatch repair-deficient cancer. The rearrangement uses TRBV4-1 and TRBJ1-2; TRBD1 might be the D (5 bases). The input for sequencing was PBMCs, taken 38 to 40 weeks after starting pembrolizumab. CDR3 loop: CASSQGAGSYGYTF. CDR3 in DNA: TGCGCCAGCAGCCAAGGGGCAGGGTCTTATGGCTACACCTTC.